This T cell receptor (beta chain) was profiled in a study of PD-1 blockade in classical Hodgkin lymphoma (dated by TCRdb to about 2020). Turning to the overall study: Nivolumab dosing was 3 mg/kg intravenously every 2 weeks, continuing until either disease progression or unacceptable toxicity. To define a peripheral blood immune signature of response to PD-1 blockade in classical Hodgkin lymphoma, the study combined TCR beta sequencing with CyTOF. Findings and caveats that apply to the study as a whole: Lower diversity was seen in patients whose nivolumab began less than 1 year after ASCT, and these patients were left out of later analyses so that immune reconstitution would not confound the results. Among trial patients, those achieving complete response had baseline diversity similar to that of newly diagnosed patients, while diversity was significantly lower in partial responders and progressors. By C4D1, a significant rise was seen in CD4+ TCR diversity but not in CD8+ TCR diversity (p=0.0027 vs p=0.16), and the rise was most apparent among complete responders (p=0.02). The study was limited to a single clinical trial cohort, and causes of repertoire differences, possibly disease activity or prior therapy, remained undefined. Baseline TCR diversity was reported as lower in newly diagnosed patients than in healthy donors, and lower still in relapsed/refractory patients.

The time point tag for this specimen amounts to: cycle 4 day 1 (C4D1), after 6 weeks of nivolumab. Relapse after autologous stem cell transplantation had occurred in all trial patients, and cohorts A, B and C were distinguished by prior brentuximab vedotin exposure. The trial cohort comprised some 60 patients with relapsed/refractory classical Hodgkin lymphoma whose best overall responses were complete response, partial response or progressive disease. In the multi-cohort phase II CheckMate 205 trial, trial patients received single-agent nivolumab. An independent review committee assessed best overall response by applying the 2007 International Working Group response criteria. Trial PBMCs were obtained immediately prior to nivolumab initiation (C1D1) and on therapy at cycle 2 day 1 and cycle 4 day 1. After peripheral blood was drawn into 8 mL Vacutainer Cell Preparation Tubes, PBMCs were isolated by centrifugation and then cryopreserved.

With respect to this clone: Its antigen is still unknown. One base away there is no much larger clone; base qualities are not given.

Taken from the germline V gene, the CDR1 and CDR2 loops are SNHLY and FYNNEI. V is clipped by 11 bases and J by 2 bases, and the sequence between their germline boundaries is 16 bases long. Reading from cysteine to phenylalanine, the CDR3 counts 14 amino acids. This entry keeps only the CDR3 DNA: 42 bases, framed from base 1. Genomic DNA was extracted with the Qiagen DNeasy kit from unsorted PBMCs and from negatively selected CD4+ and CD8+ fractions. TCR beta CDR3 regions were amplified by immunoSEQ multiplex PCR using primers annealing to V and J segments. Amplification bias was minimized using a synthetic immune receptor repertoire, and residual bias was removed computationally after sequencing. The paper's data handling went like this. Repertoire diversity was quantified as the Shannon entropy index using custom Python scripts. Unsorted, CD4+ and CD8+ repertoires were analyzed separately, except in combined analyses where CD4+ and CD8+ sequences were merged in silico. Clonal expansion was defined as a frequency increase of at least 2-fold after treatment compared with C1D1, and clones undetected at baseline were assigned a pseudocount of 0.5. Clones with 0 or 1 copy at C1D1 were defined as singleton clones, while clones with 2 or more copies were defined as non-singleton clones. Clones expanded in unsorted samples were annotated as CD4+, CD8+ or unknown by matching protein sequences in sorted samples from the same patient. Wilcoxon tests on paired samples were used to test diversity changes from C1D1 to C4D1. TCRdb took over this immuneACCESS table, retaining in-frame rearrangements with V and J assigned. Such tables are incomplete; in checked studies, under half of the missing clones stem from an unresolved V gene, and the remainder is unexplained. V and J calls and clone size come straight from that table; D and trimming were deduced from the DNA. The sample includes about 21,000 clones, with about 70% observed a single time. The leading ten clones occupy around 21% of the sample.

This chain joins TRBV2 to TRBJ2-1; the D region possibly corresponds to TRBD2 (6 bases align). The origin of this receptor is a human donor with classical Hodgkin lymphoma. The sample consisted of peripheral blood mononuclear cells (PBMCs), taken before the fourth cycle of nivolumab. The DNA is TGTGCCGGCCGGGGAGGTCTGACCTACAATGAGCAGTTCTTC. This yields the protein CAGRGGLTYNEQFF.